This T cell receptor (beta chain) was profiled in a study of human thymus T cells. Comments on this clone: Its antigen remains unknown.

Having corrective surgery for congenital heart defects, healthy Finnish infants were the ones who donated. Genomic DNA was extracted from every available blood leukocyte. Overall study findings and caveats: Thymic and blood repertoires appeared to display a bias in their usage of V and J genes.

Repertoires were generated with immunoSEQ multiplex PCR, while TCRdb's copy carries only in-frame clones and drops some. The sample has 57,000 or so clones, about 93% seen once. Specimen: blood. The sequence was obtained from a boy under three years old with a congenital heart defect but otherwise immunologically healthy.

This CDR3 reads CASIGDRGYEQYF. CDR3 coding DNA: TGTGCCAGCATTGGGGACAGGGGCTACGAGCAGTACTTC. The V and J genes are TRBV27 and TRBJ2-5; 10 nucleotides agree with TRBD1. The assigned J gene may be wrong: the sequence end matches TRBJ2-7 better. CDR3 size: 13 residues. CDR1 and CDR2 from the germline V gene are MNHEY and SMNVEV (reference sequence).